This TCR beta chain was sequenced during a study of tumor and adjacent non-tumor tissue in lung cancer. Study results and caveats: Tumor tissue had significantly higher TCR diversity than normal lung.

The CDR3 totals 15 residues. Germline V lookup: CDR1 MNHEY, CDR2 SVGAGI. Three rounds of nested PCR, following a modified ARM-PCR protocol, produced the TCRbeta library. TCRdb recomputed calls from the multiplex PCR reads with MiXCR, one row per CDR3 protein. Of some 100,000 distinct CDR3 sequences listed, approximately 82% are singletons. On this clonotype itself: Its antigen remains unidentified. The junction differs from germline at one of its ends, possibly a read error.

This sample's RNA came from whole unsorted tissue. This receptor was taken from a woman aged 55-70 years with non-small cell lung cancer. J is TRBJ1-1 and V is TRBV6-5; the D gene is possibly TRBD1 (5 bases). Sequencing was carried out using lung tumor tissue. The CDR3 DNA reads TGTACCAGCAGTTACTCCAGGGCAGGGAACTCTGAAGCTTTCTTT. Translating gives CTSSYSRAGNSEAFF.